This TCR beta chain comes out of a study of early T cells in non-severe SARS-CoV-2 infection. On the study more broadly: Sequenced bulk RNA came from whole blood that was unsorted, and chains were unpaired. Notes on the study in general: Matches to VDJdb favored anti-spike CD8 responses and missed private and CD4 specificities.

Individual cDNA molecules each received unique molecular identifiers attached to them. MiXCR was run by TCRdb on the 5' RACE reads, yielding one entry per CDR3 protein. The sample contains nearly 60,000 distinct CDR3 sequences, about 13% of which appear only once. Worth noting for this clonotype: The antigen is unknown.

Looked up from germline, CDR1 is SGHTA and CDR2 is FQGNSA. The CDR3 totals 16 residues. V gave up 3 bases and J gave up 3 bases; unmatched junction bases: 8. The rearrangement joins TRBV7-2 to TRBJ2-1, with 7 bases fitting TRBD2. This sequence was found in an adult who was a healthcare worker with PCR-confirmed SARS-CoV-2 infection or an uninfected control (not recorded which). The sample was whole blood. CDR3 DNA: TGTGCCAGCAGCTTGCGGGGCAGCGGGGACTACAATGAGCAGTTCTTC. Its translation: CASSLRGSGDYNEQFF.